The 7 T cell receptor beta chains reported below all come from one sample, sequenced in a study of shared clonotypes between healthy human individuals. Using immunoSEQ multiplex PCR, the repertoire was profiled, and TCRdb retains in-frame clones only, with some absent. This sample has about 2.1 million clones, with 90% to 95% found just once. Cells designated naive CD8 were CD45RO-negative and were positively selected for CCR7, with terminally differentiated effector memory CD45RA+ cells excluded. Sequences were obtained from naive CD8+ T cells from PBMCs. Receptor source: a man aged 18 to 30 in good health. Some clones in this sample may be carry-over from other donors' samples.

This chain uses TRBV13 with TRBJ1-2; tentative D call: TRBD1 (5 bases). The V gene lost 5 bases and the J gene lost 3 bases, with 13 bases spanning the gap. CDR3 size: 14 residues. Germline V gives CDR1 PRHDT, CDR2 FYEKMQ (reference sequence). CDR3 sequence reads: CASSVKTVHYGYTF. The CDR3 coding sequence is TGTGCCAGCAGCGTGAAGACAGTTCACTATGGCTACACCTTC.

A word on this clone: This sample also contains other DNA sequences that code for the same CDR3. The chain joins TRBV9 to TRBJ2-1; D uncertain. The germline V and J ends were trimmed by 4 bases and 8 bases, with 10 bases remaining between them. CDR1 SGDLS and CDR2 YYNGEE come from the germline V gene. The CDR3 covers 12 residues. CDR3 DNA sequence: TGTGCCAGCAGCCCCCCGGCGCATGAGCAGTTCTTC. Its translation: CASSPPAHEQFF.

With regard to this clone: The same CDR3 is also encoded by other DNA sequences in this sample. The V call is TRBV27, the J call TRBJ2-4; D is perhaps TRBD1 (5 bases). From germline, CDR1 is MNHEY and CDR2 SMNVEV (reference sequence). Trimming left V 3 bases short and J 0 bases short, with 9 bases between. The CDR3 is 15 residues long. The CDR3 nucleotides read TGTGCCAGCAGTTTTGGGGCTCTAGCCAAAAACATTCAGTACTTC. Its translation: CASSFGALAKNIQYF.

The chain is built from TRBV7-3 and TRBJ2-2, with D perhaps matching TRBD2 (6 bases). Trimming pared 3 bases from V and 8 bases from J, leaving 10 bases between. This CDR3 has 13 amino acids. Looked up from germline, CDR1 is SGHTA and CDR2 is FQGTGA. The CDR3 is CASSLWGTGELFF. In DNA, the CDR3 is TGTGCCAGCAGCTTGTGGGGGACTGGGGAGCTGTTTTTT. Supplemented by reference TRBV7-3 and TRBJ2-2, the full variable domain reads GAGVSQTPSNKVTEKGKYVELRCDPISGHTALYWYRQSLGQGPEFLIYFQGTGAADDSGLPNDRFFAVRPEGSVSTLKIQRTERGDSAVYLCASSLWGTGELFFGEGSRLTVL.

This clone was seen a handful of times. The V gene is TRBV27, the J gene TRBJ1-5; D is perhaps TRBD1 (5 bases). Germline V CDR1 and CDR2: MNHEY, SMNVEV (reference sequence). V gave up 4 bases and J gave up 11 bases, with 18 bases separating them. The CDR3 has 14 amino acids. The CDR3 coding sequence is TGTGCCAGCAGTTCCCCCAGGGTTGGGTGGACCCAGCATTTT. This codes for CASSSPRVGWTQHF.

The J gene is TRBJ2-7, the V gene TRBV5-1; 10 bases line up with TRBD2. Germline lookup yields CDR1 SGHRS and CDR2 YFSETQ. V lost 4 bases and J lost 5; bases outside the gene matches: 9. The CDR3 totals 15 residues. CDR3 coding DNA: TGCGCCAGCAGCCGGGGGCTAGCGGGAGAAAACGAGCAGTACTTC. Its translation: CASSRGLAGENEQYF. Filled out from reference TRBV5-1 and TRBJ2-7, the complete variable domain reads KAGVTQTPRYLIKTRGQQVTLSCSPISGHRSVSWYQQTPGQGLQFLFEYFSETQRNKGNFPGRFSGRQFSNSRSEMNVSTLELGDSALYLCASSRGLAGENEQYFGPGTRLTVT.

The chain uses TRBV7-9 and TRBJ2-2, with 9 positions matching TRBD2. The CDR3 loop spans 15 amino acids. With V trimmed by 4 bases and J by 3 bases, 3 bases remained unmatched. The germline CDR1 and CDR2 sequences are SEHNR and FQNEAQ (reference sequence). This CDR3 reads CASSSSGTHTGELFF. In DNA, the CDR3 is TGTGCCAGCAGCTCTAGCGGGACACACACCGGGGAGCTGTTTTTT.